This TCR beta chain was recorded in a study of cytomegalovirus exposure and HLA in healthy donors. The study, taken as a whole, reports: The study labeled 150 to 200 TCR beta chains cytomegalovirus-associated.

The CDR3 is 13 amino acids. Germline V gives CDR1 MGHDK, CDR2 SYGVNS. Deletions cut 7 bases from V and 2 bases from J, with 9 bases between. As to this clone: Its antigen is unidentified.

Measured with immunoSEQ multiplex PCR; TCRdb has only the in-frame clones, and not every one. The sample has roughly 120,000 clones, roughly 88% seen once. This sequence was found in a man in his late teens or twenties in good health and CMV-seronegative. Sequenced: PBMCs. J is TRBJ2-1 and V is TRBV25-1; D is possibly TRBD2 (5 bases). CDR3 DNA sequence: TGTGCCAGCACCCCGGGAACCTACAATGAGCAGTTCTTC. It yields the protein CASTPGTYNEQFF.